This T cell receptor (beta chain) was sequenced during a study of TIL therapy for anti-PD-1-resistant metastatic lung cancer (dated by TCRdb to about 2021). With regard to the full study: Tumors were collected before any PD-1/PD-L1 blockade, after which patients were given nivolumab, and patients who progressed were given lymphodepletion, an infusion of expanded TIL and IL-2. A median age of about 57 years (range about 35-85) and a median tumor PD-L1 proportion score of 6% to 7% were recorded among enrolled patients. Most of the cohort had lung adenocarcinoma, including a handful of EGFR-mutant tumors and two ALK-rearranged tumors, and half of the patients were either current or former smokers. Across the cohort, whole-exome sequencing showed a median non-synonymous tumor mutation burden of roughly 1.5 mutations per megabase. Clonotypes were tracked across tumor, expanded TIL product and serial blood samples by T cell receptor beta sequencing of tumor and peripheral blood. What the study reported, not specific to this receptor: The cohort was highly selected, including more treatment-naive, never-smoker and oncogene-addicted patients than is typical, which limits generalizability. The baseline peripheral repertoire was partially replaced by infused TIL clonotypes, which then decayed over months, and no apparent association between persistence and response was found. The study protocol defined all tumor marker inferences as exploratory.

TCR beta CDR3 regions were amplified from genomic DNA by bias-controlled multiplex PCR with the immunoSEQ v3 hsTCRB kit. An Illumina NextSeq 500 was used to sequence the TCR libraries, reaching around 1.8 million read pairs at survey level or roughly 5-6.5 million at deep level. Regarding the original processing steps: V, D and J genes were assigned, non-productive sequences were removed, and clonality was reported by immunoSEQ Analyzer software. Repertoires were compared using productive Simpson clonality and Morisita overlap index of productive TRB rearrangements between infused TIL and blood. For each clone in blood, the absolute clonotype count was estimated by multiplying the lymphocyte count by the CD3+ fraction and by the clone's productive frequency. In TCRdb, the immuneACCESS table is reduced to in-frame sequences with V and J assigned. These tables do not hold every clone; where another copy was compared, an unresolved V gene accounts for under half, and the others remain unexplained. That table is the source of V, J and clone size, and D and trimming were worked out from the DNA. Recorded for this sample are about 50,000 clones; roughly 85% of them occurred a single time. 5% of the sample belongs to the ten largest clones.

As for this clone: It lacks a known antigen. Base qualities are not provided; no much larger clone lies one nucleotide away.

The germline V gene yields SGHRS for CDR1 and YFSETQ for CDR2. V ends up 3 bases short and J 3 bases short, with an unmatched junction base count of 8. The CDR3 contains 15 residues, cysteine and phenylalanine counted. Only CDR3 DNA remains: 45 bases, in frame from the first base. Interpreted using the paper, the time point label stands for: pre-treatment sample, taken before nivolumab and TIL therapy. Adults with stage 4 NSCLC were enrolled in a dual-center phase I trial from late 2017 to January 2020. The samples were drawn from an open-label, single-arm phase I trial testing tumor-infiltrating lymphocyte therapy combined with nivolumab in advanced non-small cell lung cancer. Blood mononuclear cells from EDTA tubes were separated on a Ficoll gradient and snap-frozen as pellets, and DNA was extracted from the cells using a Qiagen mini-prep kit.

The chain is made from TRBV5-1 and TRBJ2-7; 8 central nucleotides agree with TRBD2. This clonotype was obtained from a person aged 25-80 years with non-small cell lung cancer. The sample here was blood, taken at baseline. For the CDR3, the sequence is CASSSQSRGGYEQYF. At the DNA level, the sequence is TGCGCCAGCAGCTCGCAGTCTCGGGGGGGCTACGAGCAGTACTTC.